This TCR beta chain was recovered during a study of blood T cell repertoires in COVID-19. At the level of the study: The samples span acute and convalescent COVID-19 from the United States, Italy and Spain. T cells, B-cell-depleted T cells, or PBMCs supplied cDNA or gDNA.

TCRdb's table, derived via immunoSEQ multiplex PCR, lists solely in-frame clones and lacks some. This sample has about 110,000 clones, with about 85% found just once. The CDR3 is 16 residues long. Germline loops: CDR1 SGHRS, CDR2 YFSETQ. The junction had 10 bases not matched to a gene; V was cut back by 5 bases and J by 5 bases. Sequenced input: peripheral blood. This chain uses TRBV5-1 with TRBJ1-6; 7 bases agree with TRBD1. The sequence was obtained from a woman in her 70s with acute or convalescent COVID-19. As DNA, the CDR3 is TGCGCCAGCAGGCCACCTGGGGGACAGAATAATTCACCCCTCCACTTT. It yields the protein CASRPPGGQNNSPLHF.